These T cell receptor beta chains were read from a single sample in a study of T cell changes during pregnancy in multiple sclerosis. Clones were read by immunoSEQ multiplex PCR, and TCRdb kept only the in-frame ones, dropping some. The table shows approximately 41,000 clones, with 94% occurring only once. Sequencing used CD8+ T cells from peripheral blood mononuclear cells, obtained in the third trimester of pregnancy. The receptors were gathered from a female donor with multiple sclerosis, enrolled in a pregnancy study. CDR3s include the opening cysteine and the closing phenylalanine or tryptophan. Each record gives: clone size, V gene, J gene, D gene, CDR3 length, CDR3 DNA, CDR3 protein. A D gene is named only where the DNA matches it firmly. The size of a clone is reported for some rows only, either as once, few or many, or as a class for expanded clones.

-	TRBV4-3	TRBJ2-3	-	16	TGCGCCAGCAGCCACTCTGTCGGGACTGTCACAGATACGCAGTATTTT	CASSHSVGTVTDTQYF
-	TRBV28	TRBJ2-1	-	15	TGTGCCAGCAGTTTAGGGTGGGAGCCTAACAATGAGCAGTTCTTC	CASSLGWEPNNEQFF
-	TRBV7-3	TRBJ2-3	TRBD1	14	TGTGCCAGCAGCTTAACAGGGGGCGTAGATACGCAGTATTTT	CASSLTGGVDTQYF
-	TRBV6-5	TRBJ1-2	-	13	TGTGCCAGCAGTCCCGGCGGAGGCTATGGCTACACCTTC	CASSPGGGYGYTF
-	TRBV4-2	TRBJ2-7	TRBD2	18	TGTGCCAGCAGCCAAGGAGGGGAGGGGACTATACGGGAATACGAGCAGTACTTC	CASSQGGEGTIREYEQYF
-	TRBV7-9	TRBJ2-7	-	18	TGTGCCAGCAGGCCGGAAAAAACAGGGACGGCCAGCTCCTACGAGCAGTACTTC	CASRPEKTGTASSYEQYF
-	TRBV18	TRBJ2-7	TRBD1	14	TGTGCCAGCTCCGGACAGGGGGGCGCCTACGAGCAGTACTTC	CASSGQGGAYEQYF
-	TRBV27	TRBJ1-5	TRBD1	14	TGTGCCAGCAGTTCCGGACAGGGGAGTCAGCCCCAGCATTTT	CASSSGQGSQPQHF
-	TRBV6-1	TRBJ2-3	TRBD1	15	TGTGCCAGCAGTGCGGGACAGGCCCACACAGATACGCAGTATTTT	CASSAGQAHTDTQYF
-	TRBV5-4	TRBJ1-3	-	14	TGTGCCAGCAGCGGCGGGGGTAGTATGGACACCATATATTTT	CASSGGGSMDTIYF
once	TRBV7-9	TRBJ2-7	-	17	TGTGCCAGCAGCTTAGAAACCCCAAGCGGTAGCTCCTACGAGCAGTACTTC	CASSLETPSGSSYEQYF
-	TRBV4-1	TRBJ1-1	-	15	TGCGCCAGCAGCCGAGAGGACCGGGAGGGCACTGAAGCTTTCTTT	CASSREDREGTEAFF
-	TRBV2	TRBJ1-2	-	15	TGTGCCAGCAGTGGTGGTGGAGGCAGACAATATGGCTACACCTTC	CASSGGGGRQYGYTF
-	TRBV11-3	TRBJ2-1	TRBD1	14	TGTGCCAGCAGCTTCGGGACAGGGGTCTATGAGCAGTTCTTC	CASSFGTGVYEQFF
-	TRBV5-4	TRBJ2-5	TRBD2	15	TGTGCCAGCAGCTTGAGGACCCCGGGGGGGGAGACCCAGTACTTC	CASSLRTPGGETQYF
-	TRBV6-4	TRBJ2-7	TRBD2	15	TGTGCCAGCAGTGAACTAGCGGGGCCTACCTACGAGCAGTACTTC	CASSELAGPTYEQYF
-	TRBV7-9	TRBJ2-1	TRBD1	16	TGTGCCAGCAGCCTCGGGACAGGGGGCTCCTACAATGAGCAGTTCTTC	CASSLGTGGSYNEQFF
-	TRBV10-1	TRBJ1-1	-	15	TGCGCCAGCAGTGAGTCCGCCAGGGCCGGTACTGAAGCTTTCTTT	CASSESARAGTEAFF
-	TRBV29-1	TRBJ2-1	-	14	TGCAGCGTTGATTCAGTTCTCAGGTACAATGAGCAGTTCTTC	CSVDSVLRYNEQFF
-	TRBV7-9	TRBJ1-1	TRBD1	17	TGTGCCAGCAGCCCCTCGGACAGGGGATGGTGGAACACTGAAGCTTTCTTT	CASSPSDRGWWNTEAFF
-	TRBV2	TRBJ2-1	TRBD2	19	TGTGCCAGCCCCGCACGGGCTAGCGGGAGGCCGGGGTCCTACAATGAGCAGTTCTTC	CASPARASGRPGSYNEQFF
-	TRBV4-1	TRBJ1-3	-	14	TGCGCCAGCAGCCAATTGGATCCGGGTCACACCATATATTTT	CASSQLDPGHTIYF
-	TRBV7-2	TRBJ2-5	-	13	TGTGCCAGCAGCTTGGGTGGTGGGGGCGTCCAGTACTTC	CASSLGGGGVQYF
-	TRBV7-9	TRBJ2-7	-	18	TGTGCCAGCAGCCCTCCGAAACTAAGCGGGCCTACTTCCTACGAGCAGTACTTC	CASSPPKLSGPTSYEQYF
-	TRBV27	TRBJ1-3	-	15	TGTGCCAGCAGTTTATCGGGGGCTTCTGGAAACACCATATATTTT	CASSLSGASGNTIYF
once	TRBV5-1	TRBJ2-3	-	13	TGCGCCAGCAGTTCTACTAGCACAGATACGCAGTATTTT	CASSSTSTDTQYF
-	TRBV27	TRBJ1-5	-	14	TGTGCCAGCAGTCCTACAGGTTTCAATCAGCCCCAGCATTTT	CASSPTGFNQPQHF
-	TRBV19	TRBJ1-5	-	15	TGTGCCAGTAGTATAAACAGGGCGTACAATCAGCCCCAGCATTTT	CASSINRAYNQPQHF
-	TRBV2	TRBJ2-3	TRBD1	16	TGTGCCAGCAGTGCCGGGACAGGGGGAAGCACAGATACGCAGTATTTT	CASSAGTGGSTDTQYF
-	TRBV29-1	TRBJ2-2	-	15	TGCAGCGTTGAAGAAGGGGCATCAATCACCGGGGAGCTGTTTTTT	CSVEEGASITGELFF
once	TRBV5-1	TRBJ2-1	TRBD2	17	TGCGCCCTCAGACGGCTAGCGGGAGTGGGGAGTGTGGATGAGCAGTTCTTC	CALRRLAGVGSVDEQFF
-	TRBV5-1	TRBJ2-1	TRBD2	17	TGCGCCAGCGAAACCCTAACGGGTAGCGGGAGAGGCAATGAGCAGTTCTTC	CASETLTGSGRGNEQFF
-	TRBV28	TRBJ2-5	TRBD2	14	TGTGCCAGCAGTTTATTAACGGGGGGAGAGACCCAGTACTTC	CASSLLTGGETQYF
once	TRBV6-7	TRBJ2-1	TRBD1	18	TGTGCCAGCAGCTCCGATCCTGAGGACAGGGGGCGCGAGGGTGAGCAGTTCTTC	CASSSDPEDRGREGEQFF
-	TRBV2	TRBJ2-7	-	14	TGTGCCAGCAGGACCGGGACACGAGTGTACGAGCAGTACTTC	CASRTGTRVYEQYF
once	TRBV28	TRBJ2-5	TRBD1	15	TGTGCCAGCAGCCCCGGACAGGCGGTTAGAGAGACCCAGTACTTC	CASSPGQAVRETQYF
-	TRBV27	TRBJ2-5	TRBD2	15	TGTGCCAGCAGTCGCGGACTAGCGGGAGTAGAGACCCAGTACTTC	CASSRGLAGVETQYF
-	TRBV7-9	TRBJ2-1	TRBD1	15	TGTGCCAGCAGCTACGGACAGGGGGAGTACAATGAGCAGTTCTTC	CASSYGQGEYNEQFF
-	TRBV5-5	TRBJ1-5	-	14	TGTGCCAGCAGCTTGATGGCAGGGGACCAGCCCCAGCATTTT	CASSLMAGDQPQHF
once	TRBV28	TRBJ1-1	-	15	TGTGCCAGCAGTGCCCTCCAGGGTTCAGGGACTGAAGCTTTCTTT	CASSALQGSGTEAFF
-	TRBV14	TRBJ2-3	TRBD1	11	TGTGCCAGCAGCCCGGGACAGCGTACGTATTTT	CASSPGQRTYF
-	TRBV13	TRBJ2-7	TRBD1	14	TGTGCCAGCAGCTCCGGGACAGGGTTCCACGAGCAGTACTTC	CASSSGTGFHEQYF
-	TRBV5-1	TRBJ2-7	-	13	TGCGCCAGCAGCTCGGCGGCAGAATACGAGCAGTACTTC	CASSSAAEYEQYF
-	TRBV4-1	TRBJ2-7	-	13	TGCGCCAGCAGCGCGGGAAGCTCCCACGAGCAGTACTTC	CASSAGSSHEQYF
-	TRBV6-5	TRBJ1-2	-	13	TGTGCCAGCACCCCTTTTGGAGCGGCGGGCTACACCTTC	CASTPFGAAGYTF
-	TRBV27	TRBJ2-3	TRBD1	15	TGTGCCAGCAGTTTAGTTAGACAGGGGGCAGATACGCAGTATTTT	CASSLVRQGADTQYF
-	TRBV30	TRBJ1-2	-	14	TGTGCCTGGAGTCCACAGGGCTTCGACTATGGCTACACCTTC	CAWSPQGFDYGYTF
-	TRBV11-2	TRBJ2-1	-	14	TGTGCCAGCAGCTTAATGGACAGTGACAATGAGCAGTTCTTC	CASSLMDSDNEQFF
-	TRBV7-9	TRBJ1-1	-	16	TGTGCCAGCAGCTTAGTGGGTCGGACAGTGAACACTGAAGCTTTCTTT	CASSLVGRTVNTEAFF
-	TRBV7-9	TRBJ2-5	-	17	TGTGCCAGCAGCTTACCGGAACAAAACGGGGTCTGGGAGACCCAGTACTTC	CASSLPEQNGVWETQYF
-	TRBV5-1	TRBJ2-1	TRBD2	16	TGCGCCAGCAGCTTGCGTCCTAGCGGAGATTTCAATGAGCAGTTCTTC	CASSLRPSGDFNEQFF